A single T cell receptor (beta chain) is shown here with its context. This sample is drawn from a study of cytomegalovirus exposure and HLA in healthy donors. Repertoires were generated with immunoSEQ multiplex PCR, while TCRdb's copy carries only in-frame clones and drops some. The sample lists approximately 140,000 clones, 70% to 90% occurring once. CDR1 and CDR2 from the germline V gene are MDHEN and SYDVKM. The length of the CDR3 is 13 residues. Trimming shortened V by 8 bases and J by 8 bases, and 18 bases separated the two germline ends. The receptor comes from a woman aged 25 to 45 in good health and CMV-seronegative. The V and J genes are TRBV28 and TRBJ1-2, with a tentative D call TRBD1 (5 bases). The sequenced material came from PBMCs. CDR3 sequence (DNA): TGTGCCAGCGGACCCGTAGGGGTCGGCGGCTACACCTTC. It translates to CASGPVGVGGYTF.